These 9 T cell receptor beta chains were sequenced from one sample in a study of cytomegalovirus exposure and HLA in healthy donors. Vbeta (60) and Jbeta (13) primers were used in the PCR. Clones were read by immunoSEQ multiplex PCR, and TCRdb kept only the in-frame ones, dropping some. Counted here are 150,000 or so clones, around 74% occurring once; the ten biggest clones make up around 2.6%. Sequencing input: PBMCs. Every receptor here comes from a female donor in good health and CMV-seronegative.

The chain has TRBV27 and TRBJ2-7; TRBD1 might be the D (6 bases). Germline V gene lookup returns CDR1 MNHEY and CDR2 SMNVEV (reference sequence). V was cut by 5 bases and J by 0 bases, with 11 bases left in between. This CDR3 region has 14 residues. The DNA for the CDR3 is TGTGCCAGCAGTAGAGGGGACATCTCCTACGAGCAGTACTTC. It translates to CASSRGDISYEQYF.

The rearrangement uses TRBV25-1 and TRBJ2-5; no clear D. The end of the DNA aligns better with TRBJ2-7, so the J call may be wrong. There are 11 residues in the CDR3. Looked up from germline, CDR1 is MGHDK and CDR2 is SYGVNS. CDR3 bases: TGTGCCAGATATCTTAAGCACGAGCAGTACTTC. Protein: CARYLKHEQYF.

This chain connects TRBV4-1 to TRBJ2-2; 8 bases map to TRBD2. Germline V gene data show CDR1 as MGHRA and CDR2 as YSYEKL. V dropped 0 bases and J dropped 4; count of bases not matched to a gene: 10. The CDR3 runs 18 residues. Here the CDR3 DNA reads TGCGCCAGCAGCCAAGAACAACCCTTCGCGGGGGGCACCGGGGAGCTGTTTTTT. Amino acids: CASSQEQPFAGGTGELFF.

The chain is built from TRBV5-1 and TRBJ2-1; 7 bases align to TRBD2. The germline V gene has CDR1 SGHRS and CDR2 YFSETQ. The V gene end was trimmed by 0 bases and the J gene end by 8 bases; junction bases not matched to a gene: 17. This CDR3 comprises 18 residues. CDR3 coding DNA: TGCGCCAGCAGCTTGGCCCCAGGTGGGCGCGGGAGTAATCATGAGCAGTTCTTC. Amino acids: CASSLAPGGRGSNHEQFF. Drawing the rest from reference TRBV5-1 and TRBJ2-1, the complete variable domain is KAGVTQTPRYLIKTRGQQVTLSCSPISGHRSVSWYQQTPGQGLQFLFEYFSETQRNKGNFPGRFSGRQFSNSRSEMNVSTLELGDSALYLCASSLAPGGRGSNHEQFFGPGTRLTVL.

The chain has TRBV30 and TRBJ2-3; D uncertain. CDR1 is GTSNPN and CDR2 is SVGIG in the germline V gene (reference sequence). Between the trimmed V and J ends, which lost 4 bases and 5 bases, there was a span of 7 bases. The CDR3 has 11 residues. CDR3 residues: CAWTVVDTQYF. CDR3 nucleotides: TGTGCCTGGACGGTTGTAGATACGCAGTATTTT.

In its sample, this clone was seen a few times. The J gene is TRBJ1-5, the V gene TRBV10-2, with D perhaps matching TRBD1 (5 bases). The CDR3 runs to 14 residues. With 0 bases removed from V and 7 bases from J, the gap between germline ends came to 10 bases. CDR1 is WSHSY and CDR2 is SAAADI in the germline V gene. CDR3: CASSESGGGQPQHF. As DNA, the CDR3 is TGCGCCAGCAGTGAGTCTGGGGGAGGACAGCCCCAGCATTTT.

The table lists this clone with a few counts. This chain joins TRBV13 and TRBJ2-7; 7 bases map to TRBD1. J gave up 5 bases and V 5 bases, and 9 bases lay outside the gene matches. The CDR3 contains 14 residues. The V gene's germline CDR1 is PRHDT and CDR2 FYEKMQ (reference sequence). DNA of the CDR3: TGTGCCAGCAGCGACCCGGGACAGTCCCACGAGCAGTACTTC. As protein: CASSDPGQSHEQYF. Full variable domain (missing parts from reference TRBV13 and TRBJ2-7): AAGVIQSPRHLIKEKRETATLKCYPIPRHDTVYWYQQGPGQDPQFLISFYEKMQSDKGSIPDRFSAQQFSDYHSELNMSSLELGDSALYFCASSDPGQSHEQYFGPGTRLTVT.

V is TRBV7-9 and J is TRBJ2-2, with a possible D match to TRBD2 (5 bases). Trimming took off 8 bases at V and 1 base at J, with 11 bases between the two ends. The germline V gene encodes CDR1 SEHNR and CDR2 FQNEAQ (reference sequence). The CDR3 contains 14 residues. The chain's CDR3 is CASLEGENTGELFF. The CDR3 DNA sequence: TGTGCCAGCCTAGAGGGTGAGAACACCGGGGAGCTGTTTTTT.

This clone was observed a handful of times. The chain combines TRBV28 with TRBJ2-3, with 14 bases matching TRBD2. This CDR3 comprises 14 residues. Trimming at V came to 11 bases and at J to 7 bases, leaving 8 bases not matched to a gene. The germline V gene encodes CDR1 MDHEN and CDR2 SYDVKM. The CDR3 nucleotides read TGTGCCCTAGGGACTAGCGGGAGTTCCCATACGCAGTATTTT. It is translated as CALGTSGSSHTQYF. The full variable domain, its missing parts supplied by reference TRBV28 and TRBJ2-3, is DVKVTQSSRYLVKRTGEKVFLECVQDMDHENMFWYRQDPGLGLRLIYFSYDVKMKEKGDIPEGYSVSREKKERFSLILESASTNQTSMYLCALGTSGSSHTQYFGPGTRLTVL.